This TCR beta chain appears in the sequencing data of a study of cytomegalovirus exposure and HLA in healthy donors. Study details: A previous analysis identified 100 million or so unique TCR beta sequences derived from roughly 180 million T cells.

Notes on this clone: As yet, its antigen is unknown.

Overall study findings and caveats: There were a few CMV-associated chains whose specificity for CMV antigens was confirmed in vitro. It was reported that TCR beta sequences correctly inferred the HLA-A and HLA-B alleles for most subjects.

The study ran its PCR with 60 Vbeta and 13 Jbeta primers. The method was immunoSEQ multiplex PCR; TCRdb's version includes in-frame clones alone and lacks a portion of them. The sample has 120,000 to 150,000 clones; about 79% are singletons. Each donor was nominally healthy when sampled (though unrecorded immune exposures were likely). The germline V gene encodes CDR1 KGHSH and CDR2 LQKENI. CDR3 length equals 16 residues. V gave up 3 bases and J gave up 5 bases; unmatched junction bases: 8. The V gene is TRBV18, the J gene TRBJ1-4; TRBD1 aligns across 8 bases. The sequencing sample was made of PBMCs. This receptor was identified in a man in his forties or fifties in good health and CMV-seropositive. CDR3 residues: CASSPPRTGTNEKLFF. CDR3 sequence (DNA): TGTGCCAGCTCACCCCCCCGGACAGGGACAAATGAAAAACTGTTTTTT. Filled out from reference TRBV18 and TRBJ1-4, the complete variable domain reads NAGVMQNPRHLVRRRGQEARLRCSPMKGHSHVYWYRQLPEEGLKFMVYLQKENIIDESGMPKERFSAEFPKEGPSILRIQQVVRGDSAAYFCASSPPRTGTNEKLFFGSGTQLSVL.